Presented here are 9 T cell receptor beta chains from one specimen sequenced in a study of blood T cell repertoires in COVID-19. Repertoires were generated with immunoSEQ multiplex PCR, while TCRdb's copy carries only in-frame clones and drops some. The data contain just under 90,000 clones, more than 70% of them singletons. Sequenced material: peripheral blood. Source of these receptors: a man aged 55 to 69 with acute or convalescent COVID-19.

The V and J genes are TRBV3-1 (or the pseudogene TRBV3-2) and TRBJ2-7, with a weak D call TRBD2 (6 bases). The CDR3 is 15 residues long. The V end lost 1 base, the J end lost 2 bases, and 12 bases lay between the germline ends. CDR1 and CDR2 (germline): LGHDT, YNNKEL (reference sequence). This CDR3 reads CASSQGLALAYEQYF. For the CDR3, the DNA is TGTGCCAGCAGCCAAGGGCTAGCGTTGGCCTACGAGCAGTACTTC.

The J gene is TRBJ1-4, the V gene TRBV19; D gene uncertain. Germline V gives CDR1 LNHDA, CDR2 SQIVND (reference sequence). This CDR3 contains 15 residues. The V and J ends lost 7 bases and 0 bases respectively, with 12 bases between them. The CDR3 sequence is CASTGGIATNEKLFF. The CDR3 DNA follows: TGTGCCAGTACAGGTGGAATTGCAACTAATGAAAAACTGTTTTTT.

This sequence joins TRBV10-2 and TRBJ2-7; 7 bases agree with TRBD2. V trimming: 3 bases; J trimming: 5 bases; junction bases outside the gene matches: 7. Germline loops: CDR1 WSHSY, CDR2 SAAADI. The CDR3 has 14 residues. As DNA, the CDR3 is TGCGCCAGCAGTGATGGCGGGAGTCAGAACGAGCAGTACTTC. The encoded protein is CASSDGGSQNEQYF.

The chain has TRBV9 and TRBJ2-7, with TRBD2 as a possible D gene (6 bases). The CDR3 runs to 14 residues. In germline, CDR1 is SGDLS, CDR2 YYNGEE. Trimming stripped 0 bases from V and 6 bases from J, with 13 bases between. CDR3 in DNA: TGTGCCAGCAGCGTAGCGGGAGAGTCGTTCGAGCAGTACTTC. Encoded protein: CASSVAGESFEQYF.

The chain links TRBV19 to TRBJ2-3; TRBD1 might be the D (5 bases). Trimming cost V 0 bases and J 13 bases, with 14 bases left between them. The CDR3 totals 13 residues. CDR1 LNHDA and CDR2 SQIVND come from the germline V gene (reference sequence). CDR3 residues: CASSIDLQGSEYF. The CDR3 nucleotides read TGTGCCAGTAGTATAGATCTTCAGGGCAGTGAGTATTTT.

The V call is TRBV30, the J call TRBJ1-3; D remains unclear. This CDR3 region has 12 residues. Trimming left V 0 bases short and J 6 bases short, with 6 bases between. The V gene's germline CDR1 is GTSNPN and CDR2 SVGIG (reference sequence). The CDR3 sequence is CAWSVLINTIYF. CDR3 nucleotide sequence: TGTGCCTGGAGTGTACTCATAAACACCATATATTTT.

The chain is built from TRBV7-8 and TRBJ1-1; 8 positions match TRBD1. The CDR3 consists of 15 residues. The V and J ends lost 5 bases and 1 base, in that order; junction bases with no gene match: 6. Germline loops: CDR1 SGHVS, CDR2 FQNEAQ. The CDR3 bases are TGTGCCAGCAGCCCTTGGACAGGGACGAACACTGAAGCTTTCTTT. This encodes CASSPWTGTNTEAFF.

This clone occurred once. The V and J genes are TRBV2 and TRBJ2-3; D is ambiguous. V was trimmed by 1 base and J by 6 bases, leaving 8 bases between them. The germline V gene has CDR1 SNHLY and CDR2 FYNNEI. The CDR3 has 13 residues. Here the CDR3 reads CASSEVLSDTQYF. The CDR3 bases are TGTGCCAGCAGTGAAGTTCTTAGTGATACGCAGTATTTT.

CDR3 nucleotides: TGTGCCAGCAGTTTCGACCAGCGGGGGGAGCAGTTCTTC. The encoded protein is CASSFDQRGEQFF. The J gene is TRBJ2-1, the V gene TRBV12-3 or TRBV12-4, with 8 positions matching TRBD2. The CDR3 consists of 13 residues. The junction had 5 bases not matched to a gene; V was cut back by 3 bases and J by 10 bases.